This T cell receptor (beta chain) was obtained from a study of T cell responses to AZD1222 COVID-19 vaccine. Broader study findings: Rises in breadth and depth of Spike-specific TCRs came after two AZD1222 doses. Epitopes outside B.1.351 and B.1.1.7 mutated regions reportedly drew nearly half of spike TCRs. Baseline serostatus was positive in only a handful of AZD1222 recipients.

As regards this clone: Its cognate antigen is unknown.

Germline V gene lookup returns CDR1 SGDLS and CDR2 YYNGEE. The CDR3 has 15 amino acids. V lost 3 bases and J lost 6; bases outside the gene matches: 6. Assay: immunoSEQ multiplex PCR; the TCRdb copy retains only in-frame clones and omits some. Altogether over 150,000 clones are present, about 85% being singletons, with the ten largest covering less than 3%. The chain joins TRBV9 to TRBJ1-6; 7 nucleotides align to TRBD1. This receptor was taken from an adult in good health. Here the sequenced sample was peripheral blood, taken on day 0 of AZD1222 vaccination. In DNA form, the CDR3 reads TGTGCCAGCAGCGACAGGGGTACGATTAATTCACCCCTCCACTTT. Translated: CASSDRGTINSPLHF.